This T cell receptor beta chain is from a study of human T cells and chemical hapten exposure. Study context: Skin of the upper inner arm, around 2 cm by around 2 cm, received 2% DPC for sensitization. Patch tests of 0.01% DPC on the upper back were read at 6 days.

TCRdb analysed the RACE reads with MiXCR anew, one entry per CDR3 protein. The sample has tens of thousands of distinct CDR3 sequences; under 13% are singletons. Per the germline V gene, CDR1 is SGDLS and CDR2 is YYNGEE. CDR3 length: 12 residues. With 4 bases removed from V and 5 bases from J, the gap between germline ends came to 9 bases. The time point: patch test 2, 6 weeks after DPC sensitization. Treatment described: therapeutic diphenylcyclopropenone sensitization with weekly scalp DPC. This TCR came from a woman aged 50 to 60 with alopecia areata. Some clones in this sample may be carry-over from other donors' samples. This chain joins TRBV9 and TRBJ2-5, with D hard to call. Sample: whole blood, taken in connection with sensitization to the hapten diphenylcyclopropenone (DPC). The CDR3: CASSYVGETQYF. CDR3 in DNA: TGTGCCAGCAGCTATGTCGGGGAGACCCAGTACTTC.